The 17 T cell receptor beta chains below were found in one sample sequenced in a study of blood T cell repertoires in COVID-19. Some clones are missing from TCRdb's copy, which holds only in-frame ones; the method was immunoSEQ multiplex PCR. This sample has tens of thousands of clones, with roughly 90% found just once. Input material: peripheral blood. These receptors originate from a human donor with active COVID-19. The donor label of this sample is uncertain.

The chain joins TRBV2 to TRBJ2-5, with D perhaps TRBD1 (6 bases). Trimming cost V 5 bases and J 11 bases, with 12 bases left between them. The germline gives CDR1 SNHLY, CDR2 FYNNEI. The CDR3 runs to 11 residues. CDR3: CASSYTGSQYF. In DNA form, the CDR3 reads TGTGCCAGCAGTTACACAGGGTCACAGTACTTC.

The chain uses TRBV29-1 and TRBJ2-1; 7 nucleotides line up with TRBD1. Looked up from germline, CDR1 is SQVTM and CDR2 is ANQGSEA. With V trimmed by 7 bases and J by 5 bases, 8 bases remained unmatched. The CDR3 totals 13 residues. This chain's CDR3 is CSARDSTHNEQFF. Written as DNA, the CDR3 is TGCAGCGCCCGGGACAGTACCCACAATGAGCAGTTCTTC.

The rearrangement links TRBV5-1 to TRBJ2-2, with TRBD1 as a possible D gene (6 bases). Germline assignment: CDR1 SGHRS and CDR2 YFSETQ. V was trimmed by 4 bases and J by 0 bases, leaving 10 bases between them. The CDR3 loop spans 15 amino acids. CDR3 loop: CASSPQGPNTGELFF. As DNA, the CDR3 is TGCGCCAGCAGCCCCCAGGGGCCGAACACCGGGGAGCTGTTTTTT.

The chain couples TRBV29-1 to TRBJ1-3; possible D gene TRBD1, 6 bases. The ends were cut back, 6 bases at V and 4 bases at J, with 19 bases in the middle. This CDR3 is built from 15 residues. Per the germline V gene, CDR1 is SQVTM and CDR2 is ANQGSEA. This CDR3 is CSVRLGTQLGNTIYF. The CDR3 DNA reads as TGCAGCGTCCGCCTAGGGACACAGCTCGGAAACACCATATATTTT.

This rearrangement joins TRBV18 to TRBJ2-2; D uncertain. Trimming pared 3 bases from V and 8 bases from J, leaving 10 bases between. The germline gives CDR1 KGHSH, CDR2 LQKENI. The CDR3 loop spans 13 amino acids. Here the CDR3 reads CASSPRLEGELFF. The CDR3 DNA sequence: TGTGCCAGCTCACCGCGTCTCGAGGGGGAGCTGTTTTTT.

The chain recombines TRBV19 with TRBJ1-5; TRBD1 might be the D (5 bases). The CDR3 is 17 residues long. CDR1 is LNHDA, CDR2 SQIVND, per germline (reference sequence). Deletions cut 4 bases from V and 0 bases from J, with 16 bases between. The CDR3 DNA follows: TGTGCCAGTAGTAGGCCGACAGTGGGATATAGCAATCAGCCCCAGCATTTT. Translated, it gives CASSRPTVGYSNQPQHF.

V gene TRBV27 combines with J gene TRBJ2-5; maybe TRBD1 (7 bases). The germline V gene encodes CDR1 MNHEY and CDR2 SMNVEV (reference sequence). The CDR3 extends over 14 amino acids. The V gene lost 7 bases and the J gene lost 4 bases, with 16 bases spanning the gap. The CDR3: CASTGAGQLETQYF. The CDR3, as DNA: TGTGCCAGCACCGGGGCGGGACAGTTAGAGACCCAGTACTTC.

The chain employs TRBV5-1 and TRBJ1-6; 7 bases map to TRBD1. Germline trimming cut 3 bases from V and 8 bases from J; bases unmatched to any gene: 14. Per the germline V gene, CDR1 is SGHRS and CDR2 is YFSETQ. The CDR3 spans 17 residues. The CDR3 nucleotides read TGCGCCAGCAGCTCCTATGCGTTAGGGACAGACTATTCACCCCTCCACTTT. Its translation: CASSSYALGTDYSPLHF.

This clone was seen once. Here the CDR3 reads CASSQSVVRGPNQPQHF. In DNA, the CDR3 is TGCGCCAGCAGCCAATCTGTCGTCAGGGGGCCCAATCAGCCCCAGCATTTT. The chain recombines TRBV4-1 with TRBJ1-5, with 8 bases that match TRBD1. V shed 2 bases, J shed 3 bases, and the junction held 9 bases outside the gene matches. This CDR3 contains 17 residues. Per the germline V gene, CDR1 is MGHRA and CDR2 is YSYEKL.

The V call is TRBV6-2 or TRBV6-3, the J call TRBJ2-7; D is possibly TRBD2 (6 bases). The CDR3 covers 14 residues. Trimming pared 2 bases from V and 3 bases from J, leaving 11 bases between. Germline V gives CDR1 MNHEY, CDR2 SVGEGT. DNA of the CDR3: TGTGCCAGCAGTTACGATGTGGGGGGCTACGAGCAGTACTTC. Translating gives CASSYDVGGYEQYF.

The chain uses TRBV19 and TRBJ2-4, with D perhaps matching TRBD1 (5 bases). Trimming cost V 3 bases and J 3 bases, with 12 bases left between them. The germline CDR1 and CDR2 sequences are LNHDA and SQIVND (reference sequence). The CDR3 covers 15 residues. The CDR3 is CASSMSGKIKNIQYF. CDR3 nucleotide sequence: TGTGCCAGTAGTATGTCAGGGAAAATCAAAAACATTCAGTACTTC. Combining the CDR3 with reference TRBV19 and TRBJ2-4 gives the whole variable domain DGGITQSPKYLFRKEGQNVTLSCEQNLNHDAMYWYRQDPGQGLRLIYYSQIVNDFQKGDIAEGYSVSREKKESFPLTVTSAQKNPTAFYLCASSMSGKIKNIQYFGAGTRLSVL.

The chain combines TRBV7-9 with TRBJ2-3, with a possible D match to TRBD1 (6 bases). The CDR3 totals 15 residues. CDR1 and CDR2 (germline): SEHNR, FQNEAQ (reference sequence). Trimming removed 1 base from V and 3 bases from J, with 11 bases in between. This chain's CDR3 is CASSLGYRVTDTQYF. CDR3 nucleotide sequence: TGTGCCAGCAGCTTAGGCTACAGGGTGACAGATACGCAGTATTTT.

V gene TRBV2 combines with J gene TRBJ1-5, with a possible D match to TRBD1 (5 bases). The CDR3 extends over 13 amino acids. Germline V CDR1 and CDR2: SNHLY, FYNNEI. Trimming removed 4 bases from V and 6 bases from J, with 10 bases in between. DNA for the CDR3: TGTGCCAGCAGTGCCTCGGGGGGTCAGCCCCAGCATTTT. Translated, it gives CASSASGGQPQHF.

This CDR3 is CSVEPGAAGNTIYF. The CDR3 DNA follows: TGCAGCGTTGAACCGGGAGCTGCGGGAAACACCATATATTTT. This sequence joins TRBV29-1 and TRBJ1-3, with no clear D. The CDR3 runs to 14 residues. V shed 2 bases and J shed 4 bases, with 12 bases lying between them. The germline V gene has CDR1 SQVTM and CDR2 ANQGSEA.

The gene calls are TRBV3-1 (or the pseudogene TRBV3-2) and TRBJ2-5, with a possible D match to TRBD2 (5 bases). V lost 4 bases, J lost 1 base, and 16 bases lay in between. The CDR3 consists of 16 residues. Germline assignment: CDR1 LGHDT and CDR2 YNNKEL (reference sequence). The CDR3 loop reads CASSRAGSSAQETQYF. DNA for the CDR3: TGTGCCAGCAGCCGGGCGGGTAGTTCGGCCCAAGAGACCCAGTACTTC.

The chain has TRBV9 and TRBJ2-5; 8 bases agree with TRBD2. The germline V gene encodes CDR1 SGDLS and CDR2 YYNGEE. There are 15 residues in the CDR3. V trimming: 3 bases; J trimming: 4 bases; junction bases outside the gene matches: 8. For the CDR3, the DNA is TGTGCCAGCAGCGGGGGGACTAGGGCCGGAGAGACCCAGTACTTC. Its translation is CASSGGTRAGETQYF.

Written as DNA, the CDR3 is TGTGCCAGCAGCTTTTATTGGACAAACAATAACTATGGCTACACCTTC. It yields the protein CASSFYWTNNNYGYTF. The chain employs TRBV13 and TRBJ1-2; maybe TRBD1 (5 bases). Germline assignment: CDR1 PRHDT and CDR2 FYEKMQ (reference sequence). This CDR3 is built from 16 residues. Trimming took off 3 bases at V and 1 base at J, with 15 bases between the two ends.